This T cell receptor (beta chain) was identified during a study of cytomegalovirus exposure and HLA in healthy donors. This clone was detected once. This donor had no CMV serostatus on record. Germline CDR1 and CDR2: LNHNV and YYDKDF (reference sequence). J lost 2 bases, V lost 1 base, and 11 bases had no gene match. This CDR3 comprises 20 residues. PCR amplification relied on 60 Vbeta primers (plus 13 Jbeta primers). In the original analysis: Later work found about 80 million unique TCR beta chains, with 10 million to 14 million shared. Repertoires were generated with immunoSEQ multiplex PCR, while TCRdb's copy carries only in-frame clones and drops some. The V and J calls and clone size are taken from that table; D and trimming were inferred from the DNA. The sample carries about 120,000 clones, 74% recorded once.

This TCR was recovered from a human donor in good health. The V call is TRBV15, the J call TRBJ2-3; the match to TRBD2 covers 14 bases. The sample was PBMCs. The CDR3 region has the DNA TGTGCCACCAGCAGAGCCCCGGGACTAGCGGGGGCGGGCACCACAGATACGCAGTATTTT. The encoded protein is CATSRAPGLAGAGTTDTQYF.